This T cell receptor (beta chain) was recorded in a study of blood T cell repertoires in COVID-19 (dated by TCRdb to the early 2020s). With respect to the entire study: Samples covering the acute and convalescent phases of COVID-19 were provided by collaborators in the United States, Italy and Spain. The prospective study material was composed of cDNA or gDNA derived from T cells, B-cell-depleted T cells, or PBMCs. The dataset comprised deeply sampled blood TCRbeta repertoires from subjects exposed to, actively infected with, or recovered from COVID-19. The repertoires were released in a freely available public database intended as a resource for research on the immune response to SARS-CoV-2. Samples came from the ongoing ImmuneRACE study (first 160 participants) plus 1,254 subjects from 6 global collaborators. A de-identified subject ID, COVID-19 status, age in years and sex were almost always included in the sample metadata. Where HLA class I and class II types were available, the types were taken from metadata supplied by the sample provider, not from assay-based typing. Broader findings and caveats from the paper: Clinical and demographic metadata were provided uncurated, with the amount varying by source and participant.

This clone was counted a single time. Its antigen is still unknown. Qualities for individual bases were not recorded, and no much larger clone is one base off. The collaborating institutions used their own protocols to collect whole blood in K2EDTA tubes. For TCRbeta analysis, collaborators shipped samples as frozen whole blood, isolated PBMCs, or DNA extracted from either of those sample types. The immunoSEQ Assay, a bias-controlled multiplex PCR, was used to amplify TCRbeta CDR3 regions from genomic DNA. In the paper's pipeline: Nucleated cell counts per sample were estimated from amplification of reference gene primers within the assay. To quantify the absolute abundance of each unique TCRbeta CDR3 rearrangement, sequence reads were collapsed and filtered. Productive Simpson clonality was computed per sample as the square root of Simpson's diversity index over productive rearrangements. TCRdb took this table from immuneACCESS and kept in-frame rearrangements with V and J called. Such tables lack part of the clones; where checked against another copy, unresolved V genes explain under half of the gap, and the rest is unexplained. The V and J calls and clone size were taken over from that table, and D and trimming were inferred from the DNA. The sample table records tens of thousands of clones; about 70% of these occur just once. Together, the top ten hold around 9.4% of the sample.

The CDR3 holds 17 amino acids from the cysteine to the phenylalanine. Just CDR3 DNA is preserved here, 51 bases in frame from base 1. The sample comprised peripheral blood. The chain was built from TRBV12-2 and TRBJ1-5; TRBD1 reflects the table's D call only, with no check against the DNA. TRBV12-2 is noted as a pseudogene. This receptor was identified in an older woman with acute or convalescent COVID-19. For the CDR3, the sequence is CASRLVPGGSSNQPQHF. The DNA is TGTGCAAGTCGCTTAGTTCCAGGGGGCAGTAGCAATCAGCCCCAGCATTTT.